This entry features one TCR beta chain sequence. With the read ending 3 residues before the CDR3 end, the germline J gene is used to fill in that end. Generated by immunoSEQ multiplex PCR, the TCRdb table keeps only in-frame clones and is missing some. Its clone listing holds about 40,000 clones. Trimming cost V 4 bases and J 5 bases, with 15 bases left between them. The CDR3 covers 14 residues. Germline CDR1 reads GTSNPN; CDR2 reads SVGIG (reference sequence). This specimen belongs to a study of T cells in women clearing cervical HPV infection. This receptor was identified in a woman between 18 and 69 years old with a cervical HPV16 infection that either progressed to CIN3+ or cleared (not recorded which). The chain carries TRBV30 and TRBJ2-1; tentative D call: TRBD2 (6 bases). The sequencing input was blood buffy coat. Incomplete CDR3 DNA: TGTGCCTGGAACCCGGCGGGATACAACAATGAG. Protein product: CAWNPAGYNNE. The CDR3 in its entirety is CAWNPAGYNNEQFF.